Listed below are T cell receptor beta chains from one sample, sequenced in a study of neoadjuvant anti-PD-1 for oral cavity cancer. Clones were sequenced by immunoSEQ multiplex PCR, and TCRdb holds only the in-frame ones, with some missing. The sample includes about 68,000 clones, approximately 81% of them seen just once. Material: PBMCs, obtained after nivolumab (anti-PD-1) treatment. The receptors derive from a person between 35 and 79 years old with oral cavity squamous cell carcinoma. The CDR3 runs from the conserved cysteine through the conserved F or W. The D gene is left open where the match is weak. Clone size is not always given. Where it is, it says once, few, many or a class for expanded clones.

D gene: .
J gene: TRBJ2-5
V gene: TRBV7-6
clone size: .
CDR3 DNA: TGTGCCAGCAGCTTAGGTTGGGTACAAGAGACCCAGTACTTC
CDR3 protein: CASSLGWVQETQYF

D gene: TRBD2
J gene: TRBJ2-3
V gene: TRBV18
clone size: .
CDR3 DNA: TGTGCCAGCTCACCGACCGGGACTAGCTCACCAGATACGCAGTATTTT
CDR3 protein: CASSPTGTSSPDTQYF

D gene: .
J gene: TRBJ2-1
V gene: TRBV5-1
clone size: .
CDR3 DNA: TGCGCCAGCAGCTTTAATAGCGCCTACAATGAGCAGTTCTTC
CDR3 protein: CASSFNSAYNEQFF

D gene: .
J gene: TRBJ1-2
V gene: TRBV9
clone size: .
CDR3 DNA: TGTGCCAGCAGCGTAGAAGCAGACGTAGGGTATGGCTACACCTTC
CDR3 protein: CASSVEADVGYGYTF

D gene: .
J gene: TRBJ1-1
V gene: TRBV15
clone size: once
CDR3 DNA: TGTGCCACCAGCAGAGTCAGGACCATGAACACTGAAGCTTTCTTT
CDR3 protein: CATSRVRTMNTEAFF

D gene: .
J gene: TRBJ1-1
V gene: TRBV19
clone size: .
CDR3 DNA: TGTGCCAGTAGTATAGATTTGAACACTGAAGCTTTCTTT
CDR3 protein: CASSIDLNTEAFF

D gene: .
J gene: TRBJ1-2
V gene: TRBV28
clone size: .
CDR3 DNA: TGTGCCAGCAGTTCTCAGGGGCGCAACTATGGCTACACCTTC
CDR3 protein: CASSSQGRNYGYTF

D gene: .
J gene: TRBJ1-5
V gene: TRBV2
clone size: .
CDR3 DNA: TGTGCCAGCAGTGAGCGTGCCGGAATCGAAAACAACAGCAATCAGCCCCAGCATTTT
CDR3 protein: CASSERAGIENNSNQPQHF

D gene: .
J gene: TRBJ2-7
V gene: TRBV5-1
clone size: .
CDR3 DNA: TGCGCCAGCAGCCCCCGGCCCGGCCAGCTCGAGCAGTACTTC
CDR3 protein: CASSPRPGQLEQYF

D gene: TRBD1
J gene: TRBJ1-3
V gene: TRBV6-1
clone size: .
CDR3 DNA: TGTGCCAGCAGTGGCCTCACAGGGGGGTACACCATATATTTT
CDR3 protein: CASSGLTGGYTIYF

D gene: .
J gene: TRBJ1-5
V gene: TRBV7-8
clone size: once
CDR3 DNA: TGTGCCAGCAGCTTAGGTGGCTCAGGGACCGGCAATCAGCCCCAGCATTTT
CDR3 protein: CASSLGGSGTGNQPQHF

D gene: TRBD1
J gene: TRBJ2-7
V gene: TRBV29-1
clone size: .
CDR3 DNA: TGCAGCGCTTCCCCCGGGACAGGACTGACCTACGAGCAGTACTTC
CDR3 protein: CSASPGTGLTYEQYF

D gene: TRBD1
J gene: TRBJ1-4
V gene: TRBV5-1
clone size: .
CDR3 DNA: TGCGCCAGCAGCTCCAGGACAGGGGATGAAAAACTGTTTTTT
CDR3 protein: CASSSRTGDEKLFF

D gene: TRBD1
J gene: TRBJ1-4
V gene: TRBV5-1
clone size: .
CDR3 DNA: TGCGCCAGCAGGGCGGACAGGGGGCTAGAAAAACTGTTTTTT
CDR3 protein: CASRADRGLEKLFF

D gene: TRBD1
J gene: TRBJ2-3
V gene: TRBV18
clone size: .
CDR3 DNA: TGTGCCAGCTCACAGGGGGCAGGGGATACGCAGTATTTT
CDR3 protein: CASSQGAGDTQYF

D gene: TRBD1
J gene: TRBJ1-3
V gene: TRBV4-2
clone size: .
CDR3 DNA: TGTGCCAGCAGCCAACCACTTCGGGACAGCGCAGACTCTGGAAACACCATATATTTT
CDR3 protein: CASSQPLRDSADSGNTIYF

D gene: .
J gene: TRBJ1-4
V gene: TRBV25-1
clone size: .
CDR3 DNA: TGTGCCAGCAGTGAATCGGGAGGAACTAATGAAAAACTGTTTTTT
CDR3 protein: CASSESGGTNEKLFF

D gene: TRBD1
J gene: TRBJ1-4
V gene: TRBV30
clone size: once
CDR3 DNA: TGTGCCTGGAGTGTAGGGACAGGGGAAAATGAAAAACTGTTTTTT
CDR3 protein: CAWSVGTGENEKLFF

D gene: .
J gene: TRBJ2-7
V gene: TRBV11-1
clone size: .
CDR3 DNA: TGTGCCAGCAGCTTAGCGGGCTCCTACGAGCAGTACTTC
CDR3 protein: CASSLAGSYEQYF

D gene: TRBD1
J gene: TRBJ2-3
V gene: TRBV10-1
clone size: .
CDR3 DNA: TGCGCCAGCAGTGAGTCACAGGGGTCGAGTCTGTATTTT
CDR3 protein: CASSESQGSSLYF

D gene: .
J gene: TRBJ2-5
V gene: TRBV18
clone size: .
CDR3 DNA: TGTGCCAGCTCAACTCAGGGACTGGGAGAGACCCAGTACTTC
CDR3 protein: CASSTQGLGETQYF

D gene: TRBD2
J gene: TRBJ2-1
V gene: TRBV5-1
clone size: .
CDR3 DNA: TGCGCCAGCAGCTCGGGACTAGCGGCGAATGAGCAGTTCTTC
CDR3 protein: CASSSGLAANEQFF

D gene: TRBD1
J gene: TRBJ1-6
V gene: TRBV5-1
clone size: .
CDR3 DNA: TGCGCCAGCAGTGGCAGGGGGGAGAATTCACCCCTCCACTTT
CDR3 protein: CASSGRGENSPLHF

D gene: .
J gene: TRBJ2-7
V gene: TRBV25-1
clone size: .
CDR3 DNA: TGTGCCAGCAGTGACCCAAGCCTCTCCTACGAGCAGTACTTC
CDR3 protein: CASSDPSLSYEQYF

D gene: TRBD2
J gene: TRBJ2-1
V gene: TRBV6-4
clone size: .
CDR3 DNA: TGTGCCAGCAGTAAAGCGGGAGGAAGCTCCTACAATGAGCAGTTCTTC
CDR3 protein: CASSKAGGSSYNEQFF

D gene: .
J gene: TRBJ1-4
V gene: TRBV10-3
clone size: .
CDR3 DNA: TGTGCCTCCTCGACTGCAACTAATGAAAAACTGTTTTTT
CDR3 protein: CASSTATNEKLFF

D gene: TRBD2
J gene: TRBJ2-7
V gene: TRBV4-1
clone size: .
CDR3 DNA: TGCGCCAGCAGACGACTAGCGGGGGCCCCCGAGCAGTACTTC
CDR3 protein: CASRRLAGAPEQYF

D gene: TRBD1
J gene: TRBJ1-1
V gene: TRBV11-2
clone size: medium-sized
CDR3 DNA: TGTGCCAGCAGCTTACAGGGGGCTGAAGCTTTCTTT
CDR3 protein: CASSLQGAEAFF